This T cell receptor beta chain was documented in a study of glioma-infiltrating T cells after dendritic cell vaccination. In the study overall: Samples are from glioblastoma patients in Phase I and II dendritic cell vaccine trials.

The table lists this clone with a count of one. Germline V lookup: CDR1 LNHDA, CDR2 SQIVND (reference sequence). The CDR3 length is 15 residues. The ends were cut back, 2 bases at V and 3 bases at J, with 8 bases in the middle. Data came from immunoSEQ multiplex PCR; TCRdb stores just in-frame clones and leaves some out. The top ten clones hold over 8.5% of a sample with more than 60,000 clones, approximately 78% of them seen once. The sample was blood, taken before dendritic cell vaccination. The chain combines TRBV19 with TRBJ2-6; D is unresolved. This clonotype was sampled from a human donor with glioblastoma. CDR3 DNA sequence: TGTGCCAGTAGTATACTATCGAGTGGGGCCAACGTCCTGACTTTC. It is translated as CASSILSSGANVLTF.